Listed below are T cell receptor beta chains from one sample, sequenced in a study of OX40 agonist ivuxolimab in advanced cancers. The data were produced by immunoSEQ multiplex PCR, yet TCRdb's version contains in-frame clones alone and is incomplete. The repertoire includes under 65,000 clones, approximately 85% of them detected once, and 3% sits in the top ten. The sequences come from CD4+ or CD8+ T cells sorted from blood, collected in a trial of the OX40 agonist ivuxolimab. These receptors all stem from an adult with an advanced solid tumor such as melanoma, head and neck, liver or kidney cancer. The CDR3 runs from the conserved cysteine through the conserved F or W. Fields, in order: D gene, clone size, V gene, J gene, CDR3 protein, CDR3 DNA. A D gene is named only where the DNA matches it firmly. Rows may omit the clone size; those that give it use once, few, many or a size class.

>TRBD2|-|TRBV5-1|TRBJ2-2
CASSLGSGGTGELFF
TGCGCCAGCAGCTTGGGCAGCGGGGGAACCGGGGAGCTGTTTTTT
>TRBD1|-|TRBV6-5|TRBJ1-1
CASSYSRGQAFF
TGTGCCAGCAGTTACTCGAGGGGGCAGGCTTTCTTT
>TRBD1|-|TRBV5-1|TRBJ1-2
CASSGRQGANYGYTF
TGCGCCAGCTCGGGGAGGCAGGGGGCTAACTATGGCTACACCTTC
>TRBD1|-|TRBV6-4|TRBJ2-3
CASSESKGAADTQYF
TGTGCCAGCAGTGAGTCGAAGGGGGCTGCAGATACGCAGTATTTT
>TRBD1|-|TRBV6-5|TRBJ2-3
CASSRDRHTDTQYF
TGTGCCAGCAGTAGGGACAGGCACACAGATACGCAGTATTTT
>-|-|TRBV5-1|TRBJ2-1
CASSLEVSRGVGDEQFF
TGCGCCAGCAGCTTGGAGGTCTCCAGGGGGGTTGGGGATGAGCAGTTCTTC
>TRBD1|-|TRBV28|TRBJ2-7
CASRDPGQGTYEQYF
TGTGCCAGCAGGGATCCGGGACAGGGTACCTACGAGCAGTACTTC
>-|once|TRBV11-2|TRBJ2-7
CASSIFYEQYF
TGTGCCAGCAGCATTTTTTACGAGCAGTACTTC
>-|-|TRBV19|TRBJ2-1
CASRSKGGTNNEQFF
TGTGCCAGTAGGAGTAAGGGGGGAACCAACAATGAGCAGTTCTTC
>TRBD2|-|TRBV5-1|TRBJ2-5
CASSSGLPQETQYF
TGCGCCAGCAGCTCGGGACTACCACAGGAGACCCAGTACTTC
>-|-|TRBV11-2|TRBJ2-7
CASSVRTSSSYEQYF
TGTGCCAGCAGCGTAAGGACTTCCTCGTCCTACGAGCAGTACTTC
>-|-|TRBV11-2|TRBJ1-1
CASKWGIGTEAFF
TGTGCCAGCAAATGGGGTATCGGAACTGAAGCTTTCTTT
>-|-|TRBV28|TRBJ1-1
CASTVGNTEAFF
TGTGCCAGCACGGTGGGGAACACTGAAGCTTTCTTT
>TRBD2|-|TRBV5-1|TRBJ2-3
CASGRDYLTDTQYF
TGCGCCAGCGGCCGGGACTATCTCACAGATACGCAGTATTTT
>TRBD1|-|TRBV19|TRBJ1-2
CASKGQGARGYTF
TGTGCCAGTAAAGGACAGGGGGCCCGGGGCTACACCTTC
>-|-|TRBV9|TRBJ2-5
CASSPSPRETQYF
TGTGCCAGCAGTCCTTCCCCAAGAGAGACCCAGTACTTC
>TRBD1|-|TRBV4-1|TRBJ1-2
CASSQNTGTGVGYTF
TGCGCCAGCAGCCAAAACACCGGGACAGGAGTGGGCTACACCTTC
>TRBD1|few|TRBV18|TRBJ1-2
CASSQTGVGGYTF
TGTGCCAGCTCCCAGACAGGGGTTGGAGGCTACACCTTC
>TRBD1|-|TRBV10-1|TRBJ2-7
CASSESRDRGQYF
TGCGCCAGCAGTGAGTCCCGGGACAGGGGACAGTACTTC
>-|-|TRBV27|TRBJ2-7
CASSFQGTPTEQYF
TGTGCCAGCAGTTTTCAGGGGACCCCTACCGAGCAGTACTTC
>-|-|TRBV28|TRBJ1-5
CASSFLGAYQPQHF
TGTGCCAGCAGTTTTTTGGGAGCCTATCAGCCCCAGCATTTT
>TRBD1|-|TRBV18|TRBJ2-5
CASSPASRTGLQETQYF
TGTGCCAGCTCACCAGCGAGCAGGACAGGGCTGCAAGAGACCCAGTACTTC
>TRBD1|-|TRBV18|TRBJ2-3
CASSADRLGTDTQYF
TGTGCCAGCTCCGCGGACAGGTTGGGTACAGATACGCAGTATTTT
>-|medium-sized|TRBV29-1|TRBJ1-1
CSVETGSAFF
TGCAGCGTTGAAACGGGGAGCGCTTTCTTT
>-|-|TRBV30|TRBJ1-1
CACGPAGVNTEAFF
TGTGCCTGCGGACCCGCAGGGGTGAACACTGAAGCTTTCTTT
>TRBD1|-|TRBV30|TRBJ1-6
CAWSVQGAYSPLHF
TGTGCCTGGAGTGTACAGGGGGCATATTCACCCCTCCACTTT
>-|-|TRBV15|TRBJ2-7
CATSRGEVDEQYF
TGTGCCACCAGCAGGGGGGAAGTCGACGAGCAGTACTTC
>TRBD1|-|TRBV5-8|TRBJ1-1
CASSDEGAVNTEAFF
TGTGCCAGCAGTGACGAGGGGGCGGTGAACACTGAAGCTTTCTTT
>-|-|TRBV5-6|TRBJ2-2
CASSLSGSAPTGELFF
TGTGCCAGCAGCTTGAGTGGGAGCGCCCCCACCGGGGAGCTGTTTTTT
>-|-|TRBV4-2|TRBJ2-5
CASSQGGQQETQYF
TGTGCCAGCAGCCAGGGGGGGCAGCAAGAGACCCAGTACTTC
>-|-|TRBV6-5|TRBJ2-6
CASSLNSGANVLTF
TGTGCCAGCAGCCTTAACTCTGGGGCCAACGTCCTGACTTTC
>TRBD1|-|TRBV2|TRBJ1-4
CASTWTGSGEKLFF
TGTGCCAGCACTTGGACAGGGAGTGGGGAAAAACTGTTTTTT
>-|-|TRBV18|TRBJ2-7
CASSPNGNSYEQYF
TGTGCCAGCTCACCCAATGGGAACTCCTACGAGCAGTACTTC
>-|-|TRBV30|TRBJ1-2
CAWSAVTGGYGYTF
TGTGCCTGGAGTGCAGTCACGGGGGGGTATGGCTACACCTTC
>TRBD2|-|TRBV11-3|TRBJ2-1
CASSLGGRGDQFF
TGTGCCAGCAGCTTAGGGGGTCGGGGGGATCAGTTCTTC
>-|-|TRBV15|TRBJ2-1
CATSVPGSHEQFF
TGTGCCACCAGCGTACCTGGGAGCCATGAGCAGTTCTTC
>-|-|TRBV7-2|TRBJ2-2
CASSFWGPGELFF
TGTGCCAGCAGCTTTTGGGGTCCCGGGGAGCTGTTTTTT
>TRBD2|-|TRBV18|TRBJ2-5
CASSPPSGTSGGRGEETQYF
TGTGCCAGCTCACCACCGTCCGGGACTAGCGGGGGGCGCGGCGAAGAGACCCAGTACTTC
>TRBD2|-|TRBV6-1|TRBJ2-3
CASSDEGGGLAGSQTQYF
TGTGCCAGCAGTGACGAAGGTGGAGGACTAGCGGGATCCCAAACGCAGTATTTT
>TRBD1|-|TRBV7-3|TRBJ2-3
CASSFGTGKDTQYF
TGTGCCAGCAGCTTCGGGACAGGGAAAGATACGCAGTATTTT
>-|few|TRBV7-9|TRBJ1-1
CASSAQVPSGEAFF
TGTGCCAGCAGCGCACAGGTTCCCTCTGGGGAAGCTTTCTTT
>-|once|TRBV5-1|TRBJ1-1
CASSLELNTEAFF
TGCGCCAGCAGCTTGGAGTTGAACACTGAAGCTTTCTTT
>TRBD2|-|TRBV5-1|TRBJ2-7
CASSLVVFGGSYEQYF
TGCGCCAGCAGCTTGGTCGTTTTTGGCGGGAGTTACGAGCAGTACTTC
>-|-|TRBV5-4|TRBJ1-3
CASSKGLGENTIYF
TGTGCCAGCAGCAAGGGATTGGGTGAAAACACCATATATTTT
>-|-|TRBV28|TRBJ2-4
CASSRPPLGIQYF
TGTGCCAGCAGCCGCCCTCCGCTGGGCATTCAGTACTTC
>-|-|TRBV30|TRBJ1-1
CAWILRLGTEAFF
TGTGCCTGGATTCTTCGCCTGGGGACTGAAGCTTTCTTT
>-|-|TRBV4-1|TRBJ1-5
CASSQVDMGFYSNQPQHF
TGCGCCAGCAGCCAAGTTGATATGGGATTTTATAGCAATCAGCCCCAGCATTTT
>TRBD1|few|TRBV30|TRBJ1-1
CAWSTTGGLNTEAFF
TGTGCCTGGAGTACGACAGGGGGCCTGAACACTGAAGCTTTCTTT
>-|-|TRBV11-2|TRBJ2-7
CASSLNPGGQQYF
TGTGCCAGCAGCTTAAACCCCGGGGGACAGCAGTACTTC
>-|-|TRBV19|TRBJ1-3
CASSIGAGYGNTIYF
TGTGCCAGTAGTATAGGTGCCGGTTACGGAAACACCATATATTTT
>TRBD1|-|TRBV2|TRBJ2-7
CASSKTGSGEQYF
TGTGCCAGCAGTAAGACAGGGTCGGGAGAGCAGTACTTC
>-|few|TRBV4-2|TRBJ2-5
CASSPAEGIGETQYF
TGTGCCAGCAGCCCAGCGGAGGGGATAGGCGAGACCCAGTACTTC
>-|-|TRBV4-2|TRBJ1-3
CASSQDSQRYSGNTIYF
TGTGCCAGCAGCCAAGATTCGCAGCGATACTCTGGAAACACCATATATTTT